Below, 14 T cell receptor beta chains from the same sample are listed, as sequenced in a study of T cells after yellow fever vaccination. Each CDR3 protein is one row after TCRdb ran MiXCR on the 5' RACE reads. Counted here are 350,000 to 550,000 distinct CDR3 sequences, 18% occurring once; the ten biggest clones make up roughly a sixth. The sample was PBMCs, taken before the yellow fever booster vaccination. The origin of the receptors is a man between 18 and 35 years old who received the YFV17D yellow fever vaccine.

The J gene is TRBJ2-5, the V gene TRBV24-1; 8 bases are a match to TRBD1. Germline V gene data show CDR1 as KGHDR and CDR2 as SFDVKD. This CDR3 is 13 amino acids long. Germline trimming cut 7 bases from V and 5 bases from J; bases unmatched to any gene: 5. The CDR3 spells CATSGRGLETQYF. DNA for the CDR3: TGTGCCACCAGCGGCAGGGGGCTGGAGACCCAGTACTTC.

The chain couples TRBV27 to TRBJ2-3, with a weak D call TRBD2 (5 bases). Germline assignment: CDR1 MNHEY and CDR2 SMNVEV (reference sequence). The CDR3 has 17 amino acids. Trimming cost V 2 bases and J 1 base, with 16 bases left between them. This CDR3 reads CASSLRLLADRTDTQYF. The CDR3 nucleotides read TGTGCCAGCAGTTTAAGGTTGCTAGCTGACCGCACAGATACGCAGTATTTT.

The chain has TRBV7-2 and TRBJ2-3, with 7 bases identical to TRBD2. There are 16 residues in the CDR3. V shed 5 bases, J shed 1 base, and the junction held 9 bases outside the gene matches. Per germline, CDR1 SGHTA and CDR2 FQGNSA. CDR3 protein: CASSKGTIPGTDTQYF. CDR3 coding DNA: TGTGCCAGCAGCAAAGGGACTATCCCTGGCACAGATACGCAGTATTTT. The variable domain in full, with the rest retrieved from reference TRBV7-2 and TRBJ2-3, is GAGVSQSPSNKVTEKGKDVELRCDPISGHTALYWYRQSLGQGLEFLIYFQGNSAPDKSGLPSDRFSAERTGGSVSTLTIQRTQQEDSAVYLCASSKGTIPGTDTQYFGPGTRLTVL.

This clonotype was counted only a few times. This chain connects TRBV10-3 to TRBJ2-3; 8 bases align to TRBD1. Germline values: CDR1 ENHRY, CDR2 SYGVKD. There are 14 residues in the CDR3. V lost 10 bases to trimming and J lost 4 bases; unmatched junction nucleotides: 10. CDR3 nucleotides: TGTGCCACGGAGGGGGCAGGGGGCTCAGATACGCAGTATTTT. Translated: CATEGAGGSDTQYF.

CDR3 coding DNA: TGTGCCAGCAGTTACTCGATTGACACCTACGAGCAGTACGTC. Its protein product is CASSYSIDTYEQYV. V is TRBV6-6 and J is TRBJ2-7; D gene unclear. Germline CDR1 reads MNHNY; CDR2 reads SVGAGI (reference sequence). The CDR3 has 14 residues. V was shortened by 0 bases and J by 2 bases, with 8 bases between the two germline ends.

This clonotype was observed a few times. The rearrangement uses TRBV10-1 and TRBJ1-1, with a possible D match to TRBD1 (5 bases). The ends were cut back, 5 bases at V and 5 bases at J, with 15 bases in the middle. Germline CDR1 is WNHNN and CDR2 is SYGVQD (reference sequence). This CDR3 region has 14 residues. The CDR3 nucleotides read TGCGCCAGCAGTCGCGGCAGGGAGGGGACTGAAGCTTTCTTT. Translated: CASSRGREGTEAFF.

The V and J genes are TRBV20-1 and TRBJ2-3; 7 bases fit TRBD1. The CDR3 consists of 14 residues. The J segment lost 4 bases and the V segment lost 3 bases, leaving 7 bases of the junction unmatched. Looked up from germline, CDR1 is DFQATT and CDR2 is SNEGSKA (reference sequence). CDR3: CSASPGQRADTQYF. The CDR3 coding sequence is TGCAGTGCTAGTCCGGGACAGAGGGCAGATACGCAGTATTTT.

The chain combines TRBV6-2 or TRBV6-3 with TRBJ1-5; possible D gene TRBD1, 5 bases. The CDR3 has 14 residues. The V gene's germline CDR1 is MNHEY and CDR2 SVGEGT. Trimming took 6 bases from V and 0 from J, leaving 9 bases between them. The chain's CDR3 is CASSRDGSNQPQHF. Written as DNA, the CDR3 is TGTGCCAGCAGCCGGGACGGTAGCAATCAGCCCCAGCATTTT.

V and J are TRBV24-1 and TRBJ2-3; D gene uncertain. Trimming left V 8 bases short and J 0 bases short, with 17 bases between. This CDR3 comprises 16 residues. Per the germline V gene, CDR1 is KGHDR and CDR2 is SFDVKD. The CDR3 here is CATKFMQDASTDTQYF. In nucleotides, the CDR3 is TGTGCCACCAAGTTCATGCAGGACGCAAGCACAGATACGCAGTATTTT.

A few counts support this clonotype. The J gene is TRBJ1-2, the V gene TRBV29-1; D is possibly TRBD1 (5 bases). The CDR3 runs 10 residues. In germline, CDR1 is SQVTM, CDR2 ANQGSEA. The V and J ends lost 6 bases and 8 bases respectively, with 10 bases between them. The CDR3 sequence: CSVGDEGYTF. The CDR3 nucleotides read TGCAGCGTAGGGGATGAGGGCTACACCTTC.

The V gene is TRBV9, the J gene TRBJ2-3; no firm D call. The germline gives CDR1 SGDLS, CDR2 YYNGEE. V gave up 3 bases and J gave up 4 bases, with 15 bases separating them. CDR3 size: 15 residues. DNA for the CDR3: TGTGCCAGCAGCGCCCGGGCCGCGCCCCCAGATACGCAGTATTTT. Protein: CASSARAAPPDTQYF.

This clonotype occurred many times. The chain employs TRBV5-1 and TRBJ2-3; D ambiguous. This CDR3 comprises 16 residues. CDR1 and CDR2 from the germline V gene are SGHRS and YFSETQ. With 0 bases removed from V and 0 bases from J, the gap between germline ends came to 11 bases. The DNA of the CDR3 is TGCGCCAGCAGCTTGGGGGGAATGACTAGCACAGATACGCAGTATTTT. Translated: CASSLGGMTSTDTQYF.

This clonotype occurred a few times. This CDR3 is CASSLWAADTQYF. The CDR3 DNA sequence: TGTGCCAGCAGTTTATGGGCGGCAGATACGCAGTATTTT. V is TRBV12-3 or TRBV12-4 and J is TRBJ2-3; D uncertain. The V end was cut by 2 bases, the J end by 4 bases, with 7 bases between. The CDR3 covers 13 residues.

The sample holds many counts of this clonotype. The chain combines TRBV6-5 with TRBJ2-7; unclear D gene. Germline V gene sequence: CDR1 MNHEY, CDR2 SVGAGI. This CDR3 has 15 residues. Trimming removed 0 bases from V and 2 bases from J, with 11 bases in between. CDR3 region: CASSYSPLRPYEQYF. CDR3 coding DNA: TGTGCCAGCAGTTACTCGCCTCTACGACCCTACGAGCAGTACTTC.